These 27 T cell receptor beta chains share one sample of origin, sequenced in a study of cytomegalovirus exposure and HLA in healthy donors. This PCR relied on a set of 60 Vbeta primers and 13 Jbeta primers. This table comes from immunoSEQ multiplex PCR, and its TCRdb copy is limited to in-frame clones, with some not included. The repertoire holds tens of thousands of clones, with roughly 81% as singletons. The sequenced sample was PBMCs. These TCRs come from a woman aged 18 to 35 in good health and CMV-seropositive.

This clone was observed a few times. At one of its ends the junction is not consistent with the germline gene, which may arise from a read error. The chain combines TRBV6-6 with TRBJ2-1; no firm D call. The germline gives CDR1 MNHNY, CDR2 SVGAGI (reference sequence). This CDR3 has 13 amino acids. This CDR3 reads CASSYVSDNEQFF. CDR3 DNA: TGTGCCAGCAGTTACGTCTCCGACAATGAGCAGTTCTTC.

The genes are TRBV27 and TRBJ2-1; the D gene is possibly TRBD1 (6 bases). The germline V gene has CDR1 MNHEY and CDR2 SMNVEV (reference sequence). V dropped 10 bases and J dropped 1 base, with 11 bases sitting between them. The CDR3 extends over 13 amino acids. This CDR3 is CATGGSSYNEQFF. The CDR3 nucleotides read TGTGCCACTGGGGGCAGTTCCTACAATGAGCAGTTCTTC.

The chain uses TRBV28 and TRBJ2-7, with TRBD1 matching over 7 bases. V was pared by 10 bases and J by 6 bases, with 6 bases of the junction left unmatched. Germline V gives CDR1 MDHEN, CDR2 SYDVKM. The CDR3 length is 11 residues. CDR3: CATMTGSEQYF. In nucleotides, the CDR3 is TGTGCCACCATGACAGGGAGCGAGCAGTACTTC.

The CDR3 protein is CASSFQRQGEAFF. Here the CDR3 DNA reads TGTGCCAGCAGTTTTCAAAGGCAGGGTGAGGCTTTCTTT. This chain links TRBV28 with TRBJ1-1, with D maybe TRBD1 (5 bases). From germline, CDR1 is MDHEN and CDR2 SYDVKM. The CDR3 extends over 13 amino acids. V was trimmed by 3 bases and J by 11 bases, leaving 16 bases between them. Full variable domain (missing parts from reference TRBV28 and TRBJ1-1): DVKVTQSSRYLVKRTGEKVFLECVQDMDHENMFWYRQDPGLGLRLIYFSYDVKMKEKGDIPEGYSVSREKKERFSLILESASTNQTSMYLCASSFQRQGEAFFGQGTRLTVV.

Here the CDR3 reads CASSLGAGYTF. CDR3 in DNA: TGTGCCAGCAGCTTAGGGGCTGGCTACACCTTC. The chain uses TRBV11-2 and TRBJ1-2, with no clear D. The CDR3 totals 11 residues. V lost 1 base and J 7 bases, leaving 4 bases between the germline ends. CDR1 is SGHAT, CDR2 FQNNGV, per germline.

V and J are TRBV19 and TRBJ1-1, with TRBD1 as a possible D gene (6 bases). In germline, CDR1 is LNHDA, CDR2 SQIVND (reference sequence). This CDR3 has 16 amino acids. With 9 bases removed from V and 1 base from J, the gap between germline ends came to 21 bases. In DNA form, the CDR3 reads TGTGCCAGCCCCCCTCCCCACTCAGGGGCGAACACTGAAGCTTTCTTT. Translating gives CASPPPHSGANTEAFF. Full variable domain (rest looked up from reference TRBV19 and TRBJ1-1): DGGITQSPKYLFRKEGQNVTLSCEQNLNHDAMYWYRQDPGQGLRLIYYSQIVNDFQKGDIAEGYSVSREKKESFPLTVTSAQKNPTAFYLCASPPPHSGANTEAFFGQGTRLTVV.

The chain uses TRBV4-1 and TRBJ2-7; 13 bases are a match to TRBD2. Germline V CDR1 and CDR2: MGHRA, YSYEKL. The CDR3 covers 17 residues. With 0 bases clipped from V and 3 bases from J, the junction kept 5 bases outside the gene matches. CDR3 region: CASSQEGWTSGSYEQYF. The CDR3 nucleotides read TGCGCCAGCAGCCAAGAGGGATGGACTAGCGGGAGCTACGAGCAGTACTTC.

The chain has TRBV6-5 and TRBJ1-1, with D perhaps matching TRBD1 (6 bases). V was pared by 6 bases and J by 6 bases, with 20 bases between. CDR1 is MNHEY, CDR2 SVGAGI, per germline. The CDR3 has 15 amino acids. CDR3 DNA sequence: TGTGCCAGCAGCCCCCGGGAAAAGGGGACACCTGAAGCTTTCTTT. It translates to CASSPREKGTPEAFF.

CDR3 in DNA: TGTGCCAGCTCACCAATTACTGGACAGGGGGTTGAAAAACTGTTTTTT. Encoded protein: CASSPITGQGVEKLFF. The V gene is TRBV18, the J gene TRBJ1-4; TRBD1 matches at 10 bases. The J segment lost 7 bases and the V segment lost 2 bases, leaving 7 bases of the junction unmatched. Germline CDR1 and CDR2: KGHSH and LQKENI. The CDR3 contains 16 residues.

This chain connects TRBV7-9 to TRBJ1-1; TRBD1 matches at 11 bases. The CDR3 spans 17 residues. The J segment lost 4 bases and the V segment lost 5 bases, leaving 12 bases of the junction unmatched. Germline CDR1 reads SEHNR; CDR2 reads FQNEAQ (reference sequence). This chain's CDR3 is CASSQDRGPQFATEAFF. DNA for the CDR3: TGTGCCAGCAGCCAGGACAGGGGGCCTCAGTTCGCCACTGAAGCTTTCTTT.

The chain has TRBV5-1 and TRBJ1-2, with 9 bases aligning to TRBD1. V lost 4 bases to trimming and J lost 9 bases; unmatched junction nucleotides: 10. The CDR3 contains 14 residues. Looked up from germline, CDR1 is SGHRS and CDR2 is YFSETQ. CDR3 nucleotide sequence: TGCGCCAGCAGCCCCGGGGACAGGGACTCGAGCTACACCTTC. Translation gives CASSPGDRDSSYTF.

The chain employs TRBV19 and TRBJ1-1, with 9 bases fitting TRBD1. The ends lost 6 bases at V and 1 base at J; junction bases unmatched: 12. CDR1 is LNHDA and CDR2 is SQIVND in the germline V gene (reference sequence). The CDR3 has 17 amino acids. The CDR3 loop is CASRYEGKTGGNTEAFF. DNA for the CDR3: TGTGCCAGTAGATACGAGGGGAAGACAGGGGGGAACACTGAAGCTTTCTTT.

This chain uses TRBV28 with TRBJ2-7; 7 nucleotides match TRBD1. V trimming: 5 bases; J trimming: 7 bases; junction bases outside the gene matches: 5. CDR1 MDHEN and CDR2 SYDVKM come from the germline V gene. The CDR3 runs to 12 residues. As DNA, the CDR3 is TGTGCCAGCAGTGCAGGGGGTGGGGAGCAGTACTTC. It is translated as CASSAGGGEQYF.

V gene TRBV5-1 combines with J gene TRBJ2-3; D call uncertain. Germline assignment: CDR1 SGHRS and CDR2 YFSETQ. The V end was cut by 0 bases, the J end by 5 bases, with 10 bases between. The CDR3 covers 14 residues. CDR3 sequence (DNA): TGCGCCAGCAGCTTGGAGATCCAGATAGATACGCAGTATTTT. Protein sequence: CASSLEIQIDTQYF.

The chain joins TRBV19 to TRBJ1-2, with D perhaps TRBD1 (6 bases). This CDR3 spans 15 amino acids. Trimming shortened V by 3 bases and J by 1 base, and 12 bases separated the two germline ends. CDR1 and CDR2 from the germline V gene are LNHDA and SQIVND (reference sequence). This CDR3 is CASSIIQGSNYGYTF. CDR3 DNA sequence: TGTGCCAGTAGTATTATTCAGGGGAGTAACTATGGCTACACCTTC. Complete variable domain (other parts from reference TRBV19 and TRBJ1-2): DGGITQSPKYLFRKEGQNVTLSCEQNLNHDAMYWYRQDPGQGLRLIYYSQIVNDFQKGDIAEGYSVSREKKESFPLTVTSAQKNPTAFYLCASSIIQGSNYGYTFGSGTRLTVV.

This rearrangement joins TRBV7-5 to TRBJ1-1; the D segment call TRBD1 is taken from the table without a DNA check. TRBV7-5 counts as a pseudogene. This CDR3 comprises 16 residues. The CDR3 sequence: CARSFSTGRWGTEAFF. The CDR3, as DNA: TGTGCCAGAAGCTTCTCGACAGGGCGGTGGGGCACTGAAGCTTTCTTT.

This clone was detected a few times. The chain is built from TRBV6-5 and TRBJ2-1, with TRBD2 identical over 7 bases. CDR3 length: 14 residues. In germline, CDR1 is MNHEY, CDR2 SVGAGI. The V gene end was trimmed by 6 bases and the J gene end by 8 bases; junction bases not matched to a gene: 10. CDR3 in amino acids: CASSSTTSNDEQFF. CDR3 coding DNA: TGTGCCAGCAGCTCCACGACTAGCAATGATGAGCAGTTCTTC.

The chain has TRBV5-1 and TRBJ2-3; perhaps TRBD1 as D (5 bases). Germline CDR1 and CDR2: SGHRS and YFSETQ. The CDR3 length is 12 residues. Trimming removed 7 bases from V and 12 bases from J, with 18 bases in between. CDR3 bases: TGCGCCAGCCAACCAGGGCCACCACCACAGTATTTT. As protein: CASQPGPPPQYF.

The chain joins TRBV5-4 to TRBJ2-6, with D possibly being TRBD1 (6 bases). The CDR3 has 15 residues. V was cut by 0 bases and J by 2 bases, with 6 bases left in between. Germline CDR1 reads SGHNT; CDR2 reads YYREEE (reference sequence). The DNA of the CDR3 is TGTGCCAGCAGCTTGGGGGGGCCTGGGGCCAACGTCCTGACTTTC. Protein: CASSLGGPGANVLTF.

This clone was counted only a few times. The CDR3: CASRVGGVAGELFF. As DNA, the CDR3 is TGTGCCAGCAGGGTAGGGGGCGTCGCCGGGGAGCTGTTTTTT. This chain joins TRBV2 and TRBJ2-2; 7 bases align to TRBD1. CDR1 SNHLY and CDR2 FYNNEI come from the germline V gene. Trimming cost V 6 bases and J 6 bases; bases outside gene matches: 7. CDR3 length: 14 amino acids.

To note about this clone: Relative to the germline gene, one junction end is altered; a read error may explain this. V is TRBV27 and J is TRBJ1-1; D gene ambiguous. Germline CDR1 reads MNHEY; CDR2 reads SMNVEV (reference sequence). CDR3 length equals 17 residues. CDR3 in amino acids: CDSSLVTPQTFSTEAFF. The CDR3 nucleotides read TGTGACAGCAGTTTGGTGACACCCCAAACCTTTAGCACTGAAGCTTTCTTT.

The chain combines TRBV4-1 with TRBJ2-1, with D perhaps TRBD1 (5 bases). The V gene lost 0 bases and the J gene lost 8 bases, with 11 bases spanning the gap. The germline gives CDR1 MGHRA, CDR2 YSYEKL. This CDR3 has 14 amino acids. In DNA, the CDR3 is TGCGCCAGCAGCCAAGATTGGACATTAGATGAGCAGTTCTTC. It codes for CASSQDWTLDEQFF.

The genes are TRBV7-9 and TRBJ1-2; TRBD1 aligns across 8 bases. The CDR3 totals 13 residues. In germline, CDR1 is SEHNR, CDR2 FQNEAQ (reference sequence). The trim removed 7 bases at V and 12 bases at J, leaving 13 bases unmatched. The CDR3: CASTEGQGQKNTF. CDR3 nucleotide sequence: TGTGCCAGCACCGAAGGACAGGGTCAGAAAAACACCTTC.

This chain uses TRBV27 with TRBJ1-5; D remains ambiguous. Trimming stripped 5 bases from V and 2 bases from J, with 13 bases between. Germline lookup yields CDR1 MNHEY and CDR2 SMNVEV (reference sequence). There are 15 residues in the CDR3. In DNA, the CDR3 is TGTGCCAGCAGTGACGGGAAACCTGGCAATCAGCCCCAGCATTTT. Translation gives CASSDGKPGNQPQHF.

The chain recombines TRBV6-1 with TRBJ1-4; D unclear. V shed 3 bases and J shed 6 bases, with 14 bases lying between them. CDR3 length: 15 amino acids. Germline V CDR1 and CDR2: MNHNS, SASEGT. The CDR3 region has the DNA TGTGCCAGCAGTGAGGAGTTTAGTGGATATGAAAAACTGTTTTTT. Protein product: CASSEEFSGYEKLFF.

This clone is a singleton in its sample. For the CDR3, the DNA is TGCGCCAGCAGCGATCCCTCTCAGGGGAACTATGGCTACACCTTC. Translating it yields CASSDPSQGNYGYTF. This chain links TRBV5-1 with TRBJ1-2, with D tentatively TRBD1 (6 bases). The germline gives CDR1 SGHRS, CDR2 YFSETQ. The CDR3 has 15 amino acids. V lost 4 bases and J 2 bases, leaving 15 bases between the germline ends.

V gene TRBV5-8 combines with J gene TRBJ2-7; 7 bases are a match to TRBD2. The CDR3 runs 15 residues. V shed 4 bases, J shed 0 bases, and the junction held 7 bases outside the gene matches. CDR1 is SGHTS and CDR2 is YDEGEE in the germline V gene. The CDR3 sequence: CASSPPGGGSYEQYF. The CDR3 DNA sequence: TGTGCCAGCAGCCCCCCTGGGGGGGGCTCCTACGAGCAGTACTTC.